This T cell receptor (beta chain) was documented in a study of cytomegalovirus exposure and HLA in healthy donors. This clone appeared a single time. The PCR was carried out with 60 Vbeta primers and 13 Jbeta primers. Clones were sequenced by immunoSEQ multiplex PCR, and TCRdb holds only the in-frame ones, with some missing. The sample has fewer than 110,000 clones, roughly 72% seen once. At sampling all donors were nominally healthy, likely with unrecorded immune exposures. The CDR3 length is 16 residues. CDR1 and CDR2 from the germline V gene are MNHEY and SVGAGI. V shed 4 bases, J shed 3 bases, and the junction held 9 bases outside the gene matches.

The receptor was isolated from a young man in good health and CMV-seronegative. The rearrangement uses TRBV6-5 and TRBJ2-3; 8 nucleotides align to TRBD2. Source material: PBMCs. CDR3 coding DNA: TGTGCCAGCAGTTCCGGTGGAGCGGGGGTAACAGATACGCAGTATTTT. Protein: CASSSGGAGVTDTQYF.